The 9 T cell receptor beta chains below all came from one sample that was sequenced in a study of cytomegalovirus exposure and HLA in healthy donors. The primer mix had 60 Vbeta and 13 Jbeta primers. The repertoire was sequenced with immunoSEQ multiplex PCR; TCRdb's copy has only in-frame clones and lacks some. The sample contains 150,000 to 200,000 clones, around 74% of which appear only once. Sequenced input: PBMCs. The receptor set was obtained from a female donor in good health and CMV-seronegative.

This clone showed up just once. The chain couples TRBV19 to TRBJ1-2; no clear D gene. Trimming took off 6 bases at V and 6 bases at J, with 20 bases between the two ends. CDR1 and CDR2 from the germline V gene are LNHDA and SQIVND (reference sequence). The CDR3 length is 15 residues. CDR3 bases: TGTGCCAGTAGCGCACCCCTCCACGGAGCGGATGGCTACACCTTC. Its translation is CASSAPLHGADGYTF.

This clone was counted between two and nine times. The genes are TRBV2 and TRBJ1-2, with D perhaps TRBD1 (5 bases). Germline assignment: CDR1 SNHLY and CDR2 FYNNEI. The CDR3 runs 14 residues. The V end was cut by 6 bases, the J end by 5 bases, with 16 bases between. The DNA for the CDR3 is TGTGCCAGCAGCCCCCTACCAGGGTCTTATGGCTACACCTTC. This codes for CASSPLPGSYGYTF.

The chain couples TRBV27 to TRBJ1-6; a weak D match, TRBD1 (6 bases). Germline assignment: CDR1 MNHEY and CDR2 SMNVEV (reference sequence). The CDR3 runs 15 residues. The V gene lost 6 bases and the J gene lost 5 bases, with 14 bases spanning the gap. In DNA form, the CDR3 reads TGTGCCAGCAGGAAACAGGGAACAGATAATTCACCCCTCCACTTT. Its translation is CASRKQGTDNSPLHF.

This clone was seen once. The chain links TRBV6-1 to TRBJ2-7; 8 nucleotides align to TRBD1. The junction had 4 bases not matched to a gene; V was cut back by 0 bases and J by 3 bases. CDR3 length: 15 residues. Looked up from germline, CDR1 is MNHNS and CDR2 is SASEGT. The CDR3 DNA is TGTGCCAGCAGTGAAGCCCACAGGGGGGTCTACGAGCAGTACTTC. It translates to CASSEAHRGVYEQYF.

The V and J genes are TRBV21-1 and TRBJ2-3; the DNA was not used to check the table's D call, TRBD2. TRBV21-1 is flagged as a pseudogene. This CDR3 contains 13 residues. The CDR3 DNA follows: TGTGCCAGCAGCAAAGCGCGGACAGATACGCAGTATTTT. Protein product: CASSKARTDTQYF.

The chain uses TRBV10-3 and TRBJ1-6; no definite D call. CDR3 length: 16 residues. Trimming pared 4 bases from V and 0 bases from J, leaving 10 bases between. The germline V gene has CDR1 ENHRY and CDR2 SYGVKD. The chain's CDR3 is CAISVGGSSYNSPLHF. CDR3 nucleotides: TGTGCCATCAGTGTCGGCGGAAGCTCCTATAATTCACCCCTCCACTTT.

This clone was detected only a few times. The chain combines TRBV7-2 with TRBJ2-7; 10 bases match TRBD2. CDR1 and CDR2 from the germline V gene are SGHTA and FQGNSA. The CDR3 extends over 18 amino acids. Trimming removed 1 base from V and 0 bases from J; junction bases left unmatched: 9. Here the CDR3 reads CASSLVASGGGSSYEQYF. The CDR3 coding sequence is TGTGCCAGCAGCTTAGTTGCTAGCGGGGGTGGGAGCTCCTACGAGCAGTACTTC.

This chain links TRBV7-3 with TRBJ1-2, with 8 bases fitting TRBD1. The CDR3 is 13 amino acids. Losses at the gene ends were 4 bases for V and 6 bases for J; bases not matched to a gene: 4. The germline V gene encodes CDR1 SGHTA and CDR2 FQGTGA. The CDR3 sequence: CASSSTGEHGYTF. The CDR3 coding sequence is TGTGCCAGCAGCTCGACAGGGGAGCATGGCTACACCTTC.

The chain recombines TRBV5-1 with TRBJ1-5; D unresolved. The ends were cut back, 4 bases at V and 5 bases at J, with 10 bases in the middle. The CDR3 spans 13 residues. Germline V CDR1 and CDR2: SGHRS, YFSETQ. The CDR3 region has the DNA TGCGCCAGCAGCGAGGACGGGGATCAGCCCCAGCATTTT. It encodes CASSEDGDQPQHF.